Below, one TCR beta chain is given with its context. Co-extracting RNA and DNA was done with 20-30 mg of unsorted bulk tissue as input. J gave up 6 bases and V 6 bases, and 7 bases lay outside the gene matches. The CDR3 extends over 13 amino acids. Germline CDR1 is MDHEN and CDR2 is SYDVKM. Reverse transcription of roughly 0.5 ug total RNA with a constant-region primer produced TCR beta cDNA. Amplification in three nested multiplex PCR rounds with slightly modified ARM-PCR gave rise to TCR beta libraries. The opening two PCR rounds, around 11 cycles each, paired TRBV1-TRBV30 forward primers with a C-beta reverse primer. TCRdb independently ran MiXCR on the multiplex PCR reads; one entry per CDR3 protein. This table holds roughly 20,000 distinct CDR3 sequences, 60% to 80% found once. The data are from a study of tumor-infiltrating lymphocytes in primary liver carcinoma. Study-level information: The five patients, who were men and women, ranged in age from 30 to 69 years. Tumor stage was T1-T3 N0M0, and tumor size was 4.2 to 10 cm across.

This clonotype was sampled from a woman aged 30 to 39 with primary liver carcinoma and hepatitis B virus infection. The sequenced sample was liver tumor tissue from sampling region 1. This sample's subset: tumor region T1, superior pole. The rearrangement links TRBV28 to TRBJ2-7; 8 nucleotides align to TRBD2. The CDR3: CASSQTSVLEQYF. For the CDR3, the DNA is TGTGCCAGCAGCCAGACTAGCGTCCTCGAGCAGTACTTC. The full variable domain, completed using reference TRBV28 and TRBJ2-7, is DVKVTQSSRYLVKRTGEKVFLECVQDMDHENMFWYRQDPGLGLRLIYFSYDVKMKEKGDIPEGYSVSREKKERFSLILESASTNQTSMYLCASSQTSVLEQYFGPGTRLTVT.